This T cell receptor beta chain appears in the sequencing data of a study of monozygotic twins with inflammatory bowel disease. Findings and limits, study-wide: Compared with healthy twins, IBD patients shared fewer clonotypes with others, especially with disease activity. The analysis yielded no support for one strong signal or clonotype associated with IBD. Using the inverse Simpson index, IBD patients had lower TCRbeta diversity than healthy co-twins.

TCRdb reworked the 5' RACE reads into one entry per CDR3 protein, no DNA. The sample is made up of approximately 200,000 distinct CDR3 sequences, and the top ten hold more than 7.5% of it. As regards this clonotype: No antigen is known for it.

Germline loops: CDR1 MNHEY, CDR2 SVGAGI. This CDR3 is built from 16 residues. The chain is built from TRBV6-5 and TRBJ2-1; TCRdb picks TRBD2, but there is no DNA to check that call. The receptor was derived from a human donor with ulcerative colitis or Crohn's disease, or a healthy co-twin of an affected twin (not recorded which). The specimen sequenced was blood. The CDR3: CASSYRSGTPYNEQFF.